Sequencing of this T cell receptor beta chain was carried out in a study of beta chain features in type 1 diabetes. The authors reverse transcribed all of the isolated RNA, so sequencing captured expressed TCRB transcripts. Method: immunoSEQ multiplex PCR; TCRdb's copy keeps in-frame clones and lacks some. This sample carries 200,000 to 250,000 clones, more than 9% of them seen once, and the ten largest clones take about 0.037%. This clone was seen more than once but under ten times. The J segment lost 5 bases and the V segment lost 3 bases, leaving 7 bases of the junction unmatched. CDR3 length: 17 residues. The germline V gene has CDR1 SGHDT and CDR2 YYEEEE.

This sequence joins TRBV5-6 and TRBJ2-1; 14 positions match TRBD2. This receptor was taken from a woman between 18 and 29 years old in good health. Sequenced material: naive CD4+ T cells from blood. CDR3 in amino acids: CASSSGTSGSRDNEQFF. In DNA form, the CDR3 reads TGTGCCAGCAGCTCCGGGACTAGCGGGAGTAGAGACAATGAGCAGTTCTTC.